A selection of T cell receptor beta chains follows, all from one sample in a study of blood T cells in healthy people across ages. From the 5' RACE reads, TCRdb called clonotypes with MiXCR, one entry per CDR3 protein. This table has 1.5 million to 2 million distinct CDR3 sequences, 28% appearing once. Sequencing input: blood. Source of these receptors: a woman under 40 in good health. Both conserved end residues are part of each CDR3. D genes are given only for firm matches. Clone size is not always given. Where it is, it says once, few, many or a class for expanded clones.

size,V,J,D,DNA,CDR3
-,TRBV29-1,TRBJ1-5,-,TGCAGCGTTGTGAAAGACGGTGGGGTTGGGCAGCCCCAGCATTTT,CSVVKDGGVGQPQHF
-,TRBV30,TRBJ1-5,-,TGTGCCTGGGCCCTTAGAAGCAATCAGCCCCAGCATTTT,CAWALRSNQPQHF
-,TRBV12-2,TRBJ2-5,-,TGTGCAAGTCGCTTAAGGGTGGACGGTTTGAGGGAGACCCAGTACTTC,CASRLRVDGLRETQYF
many,TRBV7-9,TRBJ2-6,-,TGTGCCAGCAGCTTAATGGTCCCTGGGGCCAACGTCCTGACTTTC,CASSLMVPGANVLTF
-,TRBV6-5,TRBJ1-5,-,TGTGCCAGCAGTTACTCGAGGAACAGGGAAAATCAGCCCCAGCATTTT,CASSYSRNRENQPQHF
few,TRBV28,TRBJ2-1,TRBD2,TGTGCCAGCAGTTCCGGGACTAGACTACACAATGGGCAGTTCTTC,CASSSGTRLHNGQFF
-,TRBV6-5,TRBJ1-2,-,TGTGCCAGCAGTCAGAACAACAGGGCTGGCTACACCTTC,CASSQNNRAGYTF
few,TRBV7-9,TRBJ1-4,-,TGTGCCAGCAGGTCACAGGGAACAAAACTGTTTTTT,CASRSQGTKLFF
many,TRBV7-2,TRBJ2-5,-,TGTGCCAGCAGCCCCTCCCCGGGACACCAAGAGACCCAGTACTTC,CASSPSPGHQETQYF
-,TRBV7-2,TRBJ1-4,TRBD1,TGTGCCAGCAGCTTGGGACAGGGTTTTAGGGAAAAACTGTTTTTT,CASSLGQGFREKLFF
-,TRBV6-5,TRBJ2-2,TRBD1,TGTGCCAGCAGTTACGACGGGACAGAGAGACTGAACACCGGGGAGCTGTTTTTT,CASSYDGTERLNTGELFF
few,TRBV5-1,TRBJ2-1,TRBD2,TGCGCCAGCAGCTCTGGGACTAGCGGGAGTTACAATGAGCAGTTCTTC,CASSSGTSGSYNEQFF
-,TRBV19,TRBJ2-3,-,TGTGCCAGTAGTATGGGTGGGAGCACAGATACGCAGTATTTT,CASSMGGSTDTQYF
few,TRBV10-2,TRBJ1-1,-,TGCGCCAGCAGTGAGTCGTCGGGGCTCACTGAAGCTTTCTTT,CASSESSGLTEAFF
-,TRBV10-1,TRBJ2-1,-,TGCGCCAGCAGTGAGTGGCCGGAGGGACGCTATGAGCAGTTCTTC,CASSEWPEGRYEQFF
-,TRBV29-1,TRBJ1-2,-,TGCAGCGTTTTTGCCTGGACCGAATACAGTGGCTACACCTTC,CSVFAWTEYSGYTF
few,TRBV29-1,TRBJ1-2,-,TGCAGCGCCCTCGACTTGGTTACTAACTATGGCTACACCTTC,CSALDLVTNYGYTF
-,TRBV7-2,TRBJ2-7,-,TGTGCCAGCAGCTACCTCGAAAGTTTCTCCTACGAGCAGTACTTC,CASSYLESFSYEQYF
-,TRBV28,TRBJ2-7,-,TGTGCCAGCAGTTTATATACAGGACGGGGGACCTACGAGCAGTACTTC,CASSLYTGRGTYEQYF
few,TRBV29-1,TRBJ2-4,-,TGCAGCGTAGGGGGGACAGATCGGAACCCAAACATTCAGTACTTC,CSVGGTDRNPNIQYF
-,TRBV9,TRBJ1-1,-,TGTGCCAGCAGTCAAGGGCGGCTTGGGTGGGATGAAGCTTTCTTT,CASSQGRLGWDEAFF
-,TRBV5-4,TRBJ1-1,-,TGTGCCAGCAGCTTGGCCCGGGGGGGATGGGGGAACACTGAAGCTTTCTTT,CASSLARGGWGNTEAFF
-,TRBV5-1,TRBJ1-2,-,TGCGCCAGCAGCTTGGAAGGCAGCTACTATGGCTACACCTTC,CASSLEGSYYGYTF
-,TRBV29-1,TRBJ2-5,-,TGCAGCGATCGGACGGCAATAGAGACCCAGTACTTC,CSDRTAIETQYF
-,TRBV29-1,TRBJ2-5,-,TGCAGCGGAAGGACTTCTCAAGAGACCCAGTACTTC,CSGRTSQETQYF